The 23 T cell receptor beta chains listed next were all sequenced from one sample in a study of cytomegalovirus exposure and HLA in healthy donors. PCR used 60 Vbeta primers and 13 Jbeta primers. The data were produced by immunoSEQ multiplex PCR, yet TCRdb's version contains in-frame clones alone and is incomplete. The data hold some 93,000 clones, with over 65% observed a single time. Source material: PBMCs. These receptors were obtained from a man over 45 in good health and CMV-seronegative.

This sequence joins TRBV27 and TRBJ2-1; TRBD1 matches 9 bases. Germline V gene lookup returns CDR1 MNHEY and CDR2 SMNVEV (reference sequence). Unmatched junction bases numbered 9, after V lost 5 bases and J lost 7 bases. This CDR3 has 15 amino acids. The CDR3 sequence: CASSPRQGVRNEQFF. The CDR3 DNA reads as TGTGCCAGCAGTCCACGACAGGGGGTACGGAATGAGCAGTTCTTC.

V is TRBV7-3 and J is TRBJ2-3; 8 bases align to TRBD2. The CDR3 loop spans 15 amino acids. Germline values: CDR1 SGHTA, CDR2 FQGTGA. Losses at the gene ends were 5 bases for V and 0 bases for J; bases not matched to a gene: 4. In DNA, the CDR3 is TGTGCCAGCAGCGATAGCGGGGTTAGCACAGATACGCAGTATTTT. Translating gives CASSDSGVSTDTQYF.

The chain recombines TRBV19 with TRBJ2-3, with 10 bases identical to TRBD2. The V gene end was trimmed by 5 bases and the J gene end by 7 bases; junction bases not matched to a gene: 15. The CDR3 runs to 17 residues. Germline V lookup: CDR1 LNHDA, CDR2 SQIVND (reference sequence). The CDR3 bases are TGTGCCAGTAGTCCCCGGAATCTAGCGGGAGTTATGTATACGCAGTATTTT. Translation gives CASSPRNLAGVMYTQYF.

The gene calls are TRBV19 and TRBJ1-5, with 8 nucleotides matching TRBD1. This CDR3 spans 15 amino acids. CDR1 is LNHDA, CDR2 SQIVND, per germline (reference sequence). The trim removed 5 bases at V and 4 bases at J, leaving 7 bases unmatched. The CDR3 sequence: CASSWTGTENQPQHF. CDR3 DNA: TGTGCCAGTAGTTGGACAGGGACGGAGAATCAGCCCCAGCATTTT.

J is TRBJ2-5 and V is TRBV30; 12 bases match TRBD1. CDR1 and CDR2 (germline): GTSNPN, SVGIG (reference sequence). V shed 1 base and J 2 bases; nucleotides not matched to a gene: 2. The CDR3 loop spans 15 amino acids. CDR3 loop: CAWSGGQGAQETQYF. The CDR3 nucleotides are TGTGCCTGGAGTGGGGGACAGGGGGCACAAGAGACCCAGTACTTC.

The chain is built from TRBV27 and TRBJ2-7; 8 bases are a match to TRBD1. Trimming removed 7 bases from V and 2 bases from J; junction bases left unmatched: 7. CDR3 length equals 14 residues. Germline CDR1 reads MNHEY; CDR2 reads SMNVEV (reference sequence). In nucleotides, the CDR3 is TGTGCCAGCACCAAGGACAGGGAGGCCTACGAGCAGTACTTC. This gives the protein CASTKDREAYEQYF.

This rearrangement joins TRBV9 to TRBJ2-3; 9 nucleotides line up with TRBD2. The length of the CDR3 is 16 residues. Per the germline V gene, CDR1 is SGDLS and CDR2 is YYNGEE. Trimming cost V 4 bases and J 2 bases; bases outside gene matches: 8. For the CDR3, the DNA is TGTGCCAGCAGCAAAGGGACTAGCAAAAACACAGATACGCAGTATTTT. Protein: CASSKGTSKNTDTQYF.

This chain connects TRBV2 to TRBJ2-2; D unresolved. The length of the CDR3 is 15 residues. The germline V gene has CDR1 SNHLY and CDR2 FYNNEI. V dropped 3 bases and J dropped 4 bases, with 12 bases sitting between them. CDR3 sequence: CASSEWAPGTGELFF. The CDR3 DNA reads as TGTGCCAGCAGTGAGTGGGCCCCCGGCACCGGGGAGCTGTTTTTT.

This clone showed up just a few times. The junction differs from germline at one of its ends, possibly a read error. J is TRBJ1-4 and V is TRBV6-1; 9 nucleotides align to TRBD1. CDR1 MNHNS and CDR2 SASEGT come from the germline V gene. The CDR3 has 13 amino acids. The CDR3 region has the DNA TGTGCCAGCAGTGAGCGGGACAGGGAAAGACTGTTTTTT. It specifies CASSERDRERLFF.

The chain carries TRBV28 and TRBJ1-1; 9 nucleotides match TRBD1. The CDR3 loop spans 16 amino acids. V was clipped by 8 bases and J by 4 bases; unmatched bases: 14. Germline V CDR1 and CDR2: MDHEN, SYDVKM. The CDR3 is CASLYSGTGRGTEAFF. The CDR3 coding sequence is TGTGCCAGCCTCTATTCGGGGACAGGGAGGGGCACTGAAGCTTTCTTT.

The chain uses TRBV6-5 and TRBJ2-5; 7 nucleotides line up with TRBD1. CDR1 and CDR2 (germline): MNHEY, SVGAGI. This CDR3 is built from 13 residues. The ends lost 2 bases at V and 8 bases at J; junction bases unmatched: 5. In nucleotides, the CDR3 is TGTGCCAGCAGTTACCGAAACAGGGGAACCCAGTACTTC. This gives the protein CASSYRNRGTQYF.

The chain joins TRBV6-5 to TRBJ2-3, with D possibly matching TRBD2 (7 bases). V dropped 6 bases and J dropped 3 bases, with 19 bases sitting between them. Germline V CDR1 and CDR2: MNHEY, SVGAGI. The CDR3 has 16 residues. The CDR3 spells CASSYLGGAYTDTQYF. The CDR3, as DNA: TGTGCCAGCAGCTACCTAGGGGGGGCTTATACAGATACGCAGTATTTT.

The rearrangement joins TRBV7-3 to TRBJ2-3, with 7 positions matching TRBD1. With V trimmed by 5 bases and J by 3 bases, 11 bases remained unmatched. The CDR3 consists of 16 residues. Germline lookup yields CDR1 SGHTA and CDR2 FQGTGA. CDR3 protein: CASSLRQGGSTDTQYF. CDR3 bases: TGTGCCAGCAGCCTACGACAGGGTGGCTCAACAGATACGCAGTATTTT. Together with reference TRBV7-3 and TRBJ2-3, the CDR3 gives the full variable domain: GAGVSQTPSNKVTEKGKYVELRCDPISGHTALYWYRQSLGQGPEFLIYFQGTGAADDSGLPNDRFFAVRPEGSVSTLKIQRTERGDSAVYLCASSLRQGGSTDTQYFGPGTRLTVL.

The rearrangement links TRBV7-2 to TRBJ2-1; D gene uncertain. CDR3 size: 13 residues. V was pared by 2 bases and J by 5 bases, with 7 bases between. CDR1 is SGHTA, CDR2 FQGNSA, per germline. CDR3 in DNA: TGTGCCAGCAGCTTATCACCGGACAATGAGCAGTTCTTC. This translates into CASSLSPDNEQFF.

This clone was seen only a few times. The chain uses TRBV9 and TRBJ2-7; no clear D gene. There are 14 residues in the CDR3. V was cut by 2 bases and J by 0 bases, with 9 bases left in between. Germline V gene sequence: CDR1 SGDLS, CDR2 YYNGEE. The CDR3 loop reads CASSVGGISYEQYF. CDR3 DNA sequence: TGTGCCAGCAGCGTTGGTGGCATCTCCTACGAGCAGTACTTC.

This chain joins TRBV29-1 and TRBJ2-1, with 7 bases that match TRBD2. Germline V CDR1 and CDR2: SQVTM, ANQGSEA. The CDR3 totals 14 residues. The trim removed 5 bases at V and 5 bases at J, leaving 9 bases unmatched. CDR3 residues: CSVNGRSLHNEQFF. The CDR3 region has the DNA TGCAGCGTTAACGGGAGGTCCCTCCACAATGAGCAGTTCTTC.

This clone was detected once. CDR3 sequence reads: CASSKRTSGRPETQYF. As DNA, the CDR3 is TGTGCCAGCAGTAAAAGGACTAGCGGGAGACCGGAGACCCAGTACTTC. The chain recombines TRBV21-1 with TRBJ2-5; the table assigns TRBD2, which was not confirmed against the DNA. TRBV21-1 is annotated as a pseudogene. CDR3 length: 16 amino acids.

This chain connects TRBV19 to TRBJ2-3, with 15 nucleotides matching TRBD2. The CDR3 has 14 residues. The junction had 3 bases not matched to a gene; V was cut back by 9 bases and J by 5 bases. Germline V CDR1 and CDR2: LNHDA, SQIVND (reference sequence). The CDR3 reads CASQGLAGGDTQYF. CDR3 coding DNA: TGTGCCAGCCAGGGACTAGCGGGAGGAGATACGCAGTATTTT.

This clone was seen only once. V is TRBV28 and J is TRBJ2-5, with TRBD1 as a possible D gene (5 bases). Near its end, the DNA agrees better with TRBJ2-7, so the J call may be wrong. There are 16 residues in the CDR3. CDR1 is MDHEN and CDR2 is SYDVKM in the germline V gene. This CDR3 is CASTPDLTGANYEQYF. CDR3 sequence (DNA): TGTGCCAGCACTCCAGACCTTACAGGAGCAAACTACGAGCAGTACTTC.

The chain combines TRBV5-1 with TRBJ2-1; 9 bases are a match to TRBD2. Germline V gene lookup returns CDR1 SGHRS and CDR2 YFSETQ. V trimming: 1 base; J trimming: 0 bases; junction bases outside the gene matches: 14. CDR3 size: 20 residues. CDR3 protein: CASSLRASGTFASSYNEQFF. In DNA form, the CDR3 reads TGCGCCAGCAGCTTGAGGGCTAGCGGGACCTTTGCAAGCTCCTACAATGAGCAGTTCTTC.

The genes are TRBV28 and TRBJ2-7; tentative D call: TRBD2 (6 bases). The V gene lost 4 bases and the J gene lost 0 bases, with 13 bases spanning the gap. CDR1 and CDR2 (germline): MDHEN, SYDVKM. The CDR3 totals 15 residues. The CDR3 DNA reads TGTGCCAGCAGTTCTGCGGGGCAAAGCTCCTACGAGCAGTACTTC. This encodes CASSSAGQSSYEQYF.

The V and J genes are TRBV5-6 and TRBJ1-4; D remains unclear. Germline V lookup: CDR1 SGHDT, CDR2 YYEEEE. This CDR3 is 13 amino acids long. V lost 1 base and J 3 bases, leaving 4 bases between the germline ends. CDR3 coding DNA: TGTGCCAGCAGCTTGTGGCCTAATGAAAAACTGTTTTTT. It is translated as CASSLWPNEKLFF.

Points on this clone: The same CDR3 is also encoded by other DNA sequences in this sample. The chain uses TRBV5-1 and TRBJ2-7; perhaps TRBD2 as D (6 bases). Trimming pared 0 bases from V and 1 base from J, leaving 8 bases between. CDR1 SGHRS and CDR2 YFSETQ come from the germline V gene. The CDR3 runs 14 residues. CDR3 coding DNA: TGCGCCAGCAGCTTGGTGGGGGGTTCCTACGAGCAGTACTTC. This codes for CASSLVGGSYEQYF.